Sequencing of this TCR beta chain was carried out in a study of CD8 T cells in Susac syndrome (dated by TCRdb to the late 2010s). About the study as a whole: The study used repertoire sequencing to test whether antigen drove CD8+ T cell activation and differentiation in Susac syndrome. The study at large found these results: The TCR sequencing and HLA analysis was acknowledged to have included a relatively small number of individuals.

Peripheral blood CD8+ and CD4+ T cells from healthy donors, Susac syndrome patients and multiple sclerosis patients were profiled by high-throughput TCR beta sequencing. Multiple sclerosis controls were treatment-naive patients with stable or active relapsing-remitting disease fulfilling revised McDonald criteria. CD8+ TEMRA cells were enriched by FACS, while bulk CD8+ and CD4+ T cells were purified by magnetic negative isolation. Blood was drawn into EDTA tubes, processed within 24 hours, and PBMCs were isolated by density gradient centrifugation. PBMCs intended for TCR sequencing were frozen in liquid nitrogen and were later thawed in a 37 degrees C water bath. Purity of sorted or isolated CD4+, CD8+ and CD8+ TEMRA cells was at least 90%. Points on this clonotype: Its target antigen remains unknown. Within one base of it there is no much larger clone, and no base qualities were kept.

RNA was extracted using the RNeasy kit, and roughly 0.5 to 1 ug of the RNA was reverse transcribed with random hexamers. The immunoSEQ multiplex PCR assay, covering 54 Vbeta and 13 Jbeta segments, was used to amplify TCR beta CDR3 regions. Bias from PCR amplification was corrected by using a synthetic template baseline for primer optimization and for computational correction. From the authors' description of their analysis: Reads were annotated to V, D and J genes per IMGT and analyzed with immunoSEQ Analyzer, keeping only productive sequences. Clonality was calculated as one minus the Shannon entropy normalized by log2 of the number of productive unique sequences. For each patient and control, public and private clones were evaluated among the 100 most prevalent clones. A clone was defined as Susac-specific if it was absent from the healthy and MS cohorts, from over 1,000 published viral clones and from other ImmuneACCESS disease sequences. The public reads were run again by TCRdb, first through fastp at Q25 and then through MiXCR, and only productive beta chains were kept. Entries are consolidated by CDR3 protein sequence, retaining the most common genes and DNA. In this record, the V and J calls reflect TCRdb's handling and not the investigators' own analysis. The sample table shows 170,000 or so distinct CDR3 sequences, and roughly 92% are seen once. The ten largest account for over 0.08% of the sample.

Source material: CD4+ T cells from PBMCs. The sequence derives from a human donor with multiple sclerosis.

The CDR3 reads CAGRNPGNGYTF. The nucleotides read TGTGCCGGGAGGAACCCAGGGAATGGCTACACCTTC. The sequence is built from TRBV28 and TRBJ1-2; 5 matching bases give a weak D call of TRBD1. The germline V gene yields MDHEN for CDR1 and SYDVKM for CDR2. Relative to germline, V is 11 bases shorter and J is 6 bases shorter, with 16 bases between their ends. The CDR3 covers 12 residues, taking in both the cysteine and the phenylalanine. The retained sequence is limited to the CDR3, 36 bases, with the frame set at the first base.